These T cell receptor beta chains were read from a single sample in a study of blood T cells in healthy people across ages. Using its own MiXCR run on the 5' RACE reads, TCRdb lists one record per CDR3 protein. The table has some 1.4 million distinct CDR3 sequences, roughly 40% seen once. The material sequenced was blood. The receptor set was obtained from a woman younger than 30 in good health. Each CDR3 is given with its conserved first and last residue. Fields, in order: V gene, D gene, J gene, clone size, CDR3 protein, CDR3 DNA. The D gene is left open where the match is weak. Some rows mark clone size as missing; the rest say once, few, many or name a class of expanded clone.

TRBV10-3	-	TRBJ2-1	-	CAIMGDGNEQFF	TGTGCCATCATGGGGGATGGTAATGAGCAGTTCTTC
TRBV11-2	-	TRBJ2-5	-	CASSFSGHHQETQYF	TGTGCCAGCAGCTTTTCGGGACACCATCAAGAGACCCAGTACTTC
TRBV11-2	TRBD2	TRBJ2-3	few	CASSGTSGSNPYF	TGTGCCAGCTCCGGGACTAGCGGGAGTAATCCGTATTTT
TRBV5-1	-	TRBJ2-1	-	CASSSGTKSHEQFF	TGCGCCAGCAGCTCCGGGACCAAGTCACATGAGCAGTTCTTC
TRBV20-1	TRBD2	TRBJ2-7	once	CSARDLGLAGIYEQYF	TGCAGTGCTAGAGATCTCGGACTAGCGGGGATCTACGAGCAGTACTTC
TRBV21-1	-	TRBJ2-1	-	CASSKTAGWGTINNEQFF	TGTGCCAGCAGCAAAACGGCGGGGTGGGGGACGATTAACAATGAGCAGTTCTTC
TRBV2	TRBD1	TRBJ1-2	many	CASMGQGWGGYTF	TGTGCCAGCATGGGACAGGGTTGGGGTGGCTACACCTTC
TRBV5-1	-	TRBJ2-5	many	CASSFGLGETQYF	TGTGCCAGCAGTTTTGGACTGGGAGAGACCCAGTACTTC
TRBV20-1	-	TRBJ2-4	-	CSAWVDLAMKNIQYF	TGCAGTGCCTGGGTTGACCTAGCCATGAAAAACATTCAGTACTTC
TRBV9	-	TRBJ1-2	-	CASSVELAKGYGYTF	TGTGCCAGCAGCGTAGAGCTAGCCAAGGGCTATGGCTACACCTTC
TRBV4-1	TRBD2	TRBJ2-7	few	CASSRTGGTSGKVSYEQYF	TGCGCCAGCAGCCGTACCGGGGGGACTAGCGGGAAAGTGTCTTACGAGCAGTACTTC
TRBV6-6	TRBD1	TRBJ1-1	-	CASSYRPTGVTEAFF	TGTGCCAGCAGTTACCGCCCGACAGGGGTCACTGAAGCTTTCTTT
TRBV6-6	TRBD1	TRBJ2-7	many	CASSFDRGYEQYF	TGTGCCAGCAGTTTCGACAGGGGATACGAGCAGTACTTC
TRBV12-3/TRBV12-4	-	TRBJ2-7	once	CASSFKGQLYEQYF	TGTGCCAGCAGTTTTAAGGGACAACTCTACGAGCAGTACTTC
TRBV20-1	-	TRBJ2-3	-	CSARESTDTQYF	TGCAGTGCTAGAGAGAGCACAGATACGCAGTATTTT
TRBV5-1	-	TRBJ2-7	-	CASSWGTGSYEQYF	TGCGCCAGCAGCTGGGGGACGGGCAGCTACGAGCAGTACTTC
TRBV12-3/TRBV12-4	-	TRBJ2-3	-	CASRPTGSDTQYF	TGTGCCAGCAGGCCAACAGGATCGGATACGCAGTATTTT
TRBV3-1	-	TRBJ2-4	-	CASSPTPGTAKNIQYF	TGTGCCAGCAGTCCTACCCCCGGGACGGCCAAAAACATTCAGTACTTC
TRBV3-1	-	TRBJ2-5	-	CASSHWETQYF	TGTGCCAGCAGCCATTGGGAGACCCAGTACTTC
TRBV2	-	TRBJ2-1	-	CASSEAPRTTADEQFF	TGTGCCAGCAGTGAAGCGCCTCGGACGACGGCCGATGAGCAGTTCTTC
TRBV14	-	TRBJ1-1	-	CASSQNRDRSTEAFF	TGTGCCAGCAGCCAAAACAGGGATCGTAGCACTGAAGCTTTCTTT
TRBV27	-	TRBJ1-2	-	CASSLTQGGNGGYTF	TGTGCCAGCAGTTTAACCCAAGGGGGTAATGGTGGCTACACCTTC
TRBV15	-	TRBJ1-4	-	CATQAGDEKLFF	TGTGCCACCCAAGCGGGTGATGAAAAACTGTTTTTT
TRBV4-1	TRBD2	TRBJ2-1	-	CASSQDSLAGNAYNEQFF	TGCGCCAGCAGCCAAGATTCCCTAGCGGGAAACGCCTACAATGAGCAGTTCTTC
TRBV7-2	-	TRBJ2-3	-	CASSLVDGSTDTQYF	TGTGCCAGCAGCTTAGTGGACGGCAGCACAGATACGCAGTATTTT
TRBV20-1	-	TRBJ1-1	-	CSAMKSTRKGGTEAFF	TGCAGTGCTATGAAGTCAACTCGGAAGGGGGGCACTGAAGCTTTCTTT